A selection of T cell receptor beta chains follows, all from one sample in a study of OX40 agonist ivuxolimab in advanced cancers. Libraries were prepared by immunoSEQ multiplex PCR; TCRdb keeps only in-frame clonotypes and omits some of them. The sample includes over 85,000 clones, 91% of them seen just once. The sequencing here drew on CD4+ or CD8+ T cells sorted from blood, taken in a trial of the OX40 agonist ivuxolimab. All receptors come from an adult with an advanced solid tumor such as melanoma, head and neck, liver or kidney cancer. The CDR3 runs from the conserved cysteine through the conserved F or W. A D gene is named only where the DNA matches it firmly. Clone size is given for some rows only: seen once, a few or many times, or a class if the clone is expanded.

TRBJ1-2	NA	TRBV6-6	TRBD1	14	CASSPRQGGYGYTF	TGTGCCAGCAGTCCACGACAGGGTGGCTATGGCTACACCTTC
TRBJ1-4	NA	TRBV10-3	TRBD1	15	CAIRPGQGQGEKLFF	TGTGCCATCAGGCCGGGACAGGGTCAGGGTGAAAAACTGTTTTTT
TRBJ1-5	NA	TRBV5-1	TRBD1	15	CASSLGEGALRPQHF	TGCGCCAGCAGCTTGGGGGAGGGGGCTCTTCGGCCCCAGCATTTT
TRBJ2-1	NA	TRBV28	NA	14	CACNSGLAYNEQFF	TGTGCCTGCAATAGCGGATTGGCCTACAATGAGCAGTTCTTC
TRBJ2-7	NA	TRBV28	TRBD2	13	CASTAGGGREQYF	TGTGCCAGCACCGCGGGGGGCGGGCGGGAGCAGTACTTC
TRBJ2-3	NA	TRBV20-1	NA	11	CSARETDTQYF	TGCAGTGCAAGAGAAACAGATACGCAGTATTTT
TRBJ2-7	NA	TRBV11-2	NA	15	CASSLEPGISYEQYF	TGTGCCAGCAGCTTGGAACCGGGCATTTCCTACGAGCAGTACTTC
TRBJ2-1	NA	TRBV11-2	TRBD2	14	CASSSSGAYNEQFF	TGTGCCAGCAGCTCTAGCGGGGCATACAATGAGCAGTTCTTC
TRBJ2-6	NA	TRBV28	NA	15	CASSQGTTGANVLTF	TGTGCCAGCAGTCAAGGGACCACTGGGGCCAACGTCCTGACTTTC
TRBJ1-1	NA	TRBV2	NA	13	CASTARRNTEAFF	TGTGCCAGCACCGCCCGGAGGAACACTGAAGCTTTCTTT
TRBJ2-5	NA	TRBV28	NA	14	CASSLTGARTRQYF	TGTGCCAGCAGTCTCACCGGGGCCAGAACTAGGCAGTACTTC
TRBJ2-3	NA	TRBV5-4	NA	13	CASSLAGGDTQYF	TGTGCCAGCAGCTTGGCAGGCGGAGATACGCAGTATTTT
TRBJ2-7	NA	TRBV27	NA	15	CASSRGSEGLYEQYF	TGTGCCAGCAGTCGGGGGAGTGAGGGACTCTACGAGCAGTACTTC
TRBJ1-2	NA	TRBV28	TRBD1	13	CASSSTGHYGYTF	TGTGCCAGCAGTTCGACAGGGCACTATGGCTACACCTTC
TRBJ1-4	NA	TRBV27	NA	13	CASSLLVNEKLFF	TGTGCCAGCAGTTTACTTGTGAATGAAAAACTGTTTTTT
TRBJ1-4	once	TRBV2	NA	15	CASMGGGVGNEKLFF	TGTGCCAGCATGGGGGGAGGAGTCGGAAATGAAAAACTGTTTTTT
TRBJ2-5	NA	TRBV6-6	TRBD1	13	CASSDRGLETQYF	TGTGCCAGCAGCGACAGGGGATTGGAGACCCAGTACTTC
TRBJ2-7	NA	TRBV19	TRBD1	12	CASSSRTGALLF	TGTGCCAGTAGTTCCCGGACAGGGGCTCTCCTCTTC
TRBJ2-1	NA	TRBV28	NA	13	CASRGGTYNEQFF	TGTGCCAGCAGGGGCGGGACCTACAATGAGCAGTTCTTC
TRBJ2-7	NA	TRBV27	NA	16	CASSFSPGRPGREQYF	TGTGCCAGCAGTTTTTCCCCGGGACGGCCAGGAAGGGAGCAGTACTTC
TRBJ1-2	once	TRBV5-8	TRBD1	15	CASSHPGGSDYGYTF	TGTGCCAGCAGCCATCCAGGGGGCTCGGACTATGGCTACACCTTC
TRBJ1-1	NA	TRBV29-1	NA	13	CSAGDPTNTEAFF	TGCAGCGCAGGCGACCCAACGAACACTGAAGCTTTCTTT
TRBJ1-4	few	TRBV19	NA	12	CASGLTNEKLFF	TGTGCCAGTGGGTTAACTAATGAAAAACTGTTTTTT
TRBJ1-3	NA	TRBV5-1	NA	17	CASSLGASWLSGNTIYF	TGCGCCAGCAGCCTAGGGGCCAGTTGGCTCTCTGGAAACACCATATATTTT
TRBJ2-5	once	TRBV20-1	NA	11	CSARVGPSQYF	TGCAGTGCTAGAGTAGGGCCGTCCCAGTACTTC
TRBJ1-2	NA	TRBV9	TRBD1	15	CASSVETGGNYGYTF	TGTGCCAGCAGCGTGGAAACAGGGGGTAACTATGGCTACACCTTC
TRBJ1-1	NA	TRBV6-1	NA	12	CAIWGVSPEAFF	TGTGCCATCTGGGGGGTCTCGCCTGAAGCTTTCTTT
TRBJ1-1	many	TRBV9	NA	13	CASSVGTNTEAFF	TGTGCCAGCAGCGTAGGCACGAACACTGAAGCTTTCTTT
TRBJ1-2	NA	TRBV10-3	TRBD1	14	CAISDPRGRSGYTF	TGTGCCATCAGTGACCCCAGGGGGCGTAGTGGCTACACCTTC
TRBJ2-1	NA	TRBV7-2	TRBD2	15	CASSSGLAGVDEQFF	TGTGCCAGCAGCTCCGGACTAGCGGGTGTGGATGAGCAGTTCTTC
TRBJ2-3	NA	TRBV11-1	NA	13	CASSFPPSDTQYF	TGTGCCAGCAGCTTCCCTCCCTCAGATACGCAGTATTTT
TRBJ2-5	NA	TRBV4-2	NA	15	CASSQRLAIQGSQYF	TGTGCCAGCAGCCAACGACTTGCGATCCAGGGGTCCCAGTACTTC
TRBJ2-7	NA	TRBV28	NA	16	CASSSPQWGNSYEQYF	TGTGCCAGCAGTTCCCCGCAGTGGGGAAACTCCTACGAGCAGTACTTC
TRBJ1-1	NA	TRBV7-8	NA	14	CASSLEGMLTEAFF	TGTGCCAGCAGCTTAGAGGGCATGCTCACTGAAGCTTTCTTT
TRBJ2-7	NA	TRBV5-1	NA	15	CASSLAGTVGYEQYF	TGCGCCAGCAGCTTGGCCGGGACGGTAGGATACGAGCAGTACTTC
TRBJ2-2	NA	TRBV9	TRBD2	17	CASSVGLAGTSTGELFF	TGTGCCAGCAGCGTAGGACTAGCGGGCACTTCAACAGGGGAGCTGTTTTTT
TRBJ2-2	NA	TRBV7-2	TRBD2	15	CASSLILASPGELFF	TGTGCCAGCAGCTTAATACTAGCGAGTCCCGGGGAGCTGTTTTTT
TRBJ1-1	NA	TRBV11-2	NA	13	CASSRGPDTEAFF	TGTGCCAGCAGTCGAGGACCGGACACTGAAGCTTTCTTT
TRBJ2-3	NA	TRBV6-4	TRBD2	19	CASSDWLAGPPSCTDTQYF	TGTGCCAGCAGTGACTGGCTAGCGGGTCCACCCTCTTGCACAGATACGCAGTATTTT
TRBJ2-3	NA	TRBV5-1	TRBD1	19	CASSLIPLLRDRGPDTQYF	TGCGCCAGCAGCTTGATTCCACTACTCCGGGACAGGGGTCCAGATACGCAGTATTTT
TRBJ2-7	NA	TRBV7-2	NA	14	CASRPTGTAYEQYF	TGTGCCAGCAGACCCACCGGGACCGCCTACGAGCAGTACTTC
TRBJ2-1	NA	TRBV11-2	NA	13	CASSLVGPRKQFF	TGTGCCAGCAGCTTAGTCGGACCAAGGAAGCAGTTCTTC
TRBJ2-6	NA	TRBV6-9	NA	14	CASRQGVRANVLTF	TGTGCCAGCAGGCAAGGGGTACGGGCCAACGTCCTGACTTTC
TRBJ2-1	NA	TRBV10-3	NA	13	CAISRGDVYEQFF	TGTGCCATCAGTAGGGGAGATGTGTATGAGCAGTTCTTC
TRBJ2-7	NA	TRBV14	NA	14	CASSQELRSREQYF	TGTGCCAGCAGCCAAGAGCTGCGGTCTCGCGAGCAGTACTTC
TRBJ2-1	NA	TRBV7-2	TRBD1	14	CASSRRQGKNEQFF	TGTGCCAGCAGCCGCCGACAGGGCAAAAATGAGCAGTTCTTC
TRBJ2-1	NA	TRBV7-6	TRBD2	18	CASSLAYGTSGRVEEQFF	TGTGCCAGCAGCTTAGCTTATGGGACTAGCGGGAGGGTAGAAGAGCAGTTCTTC
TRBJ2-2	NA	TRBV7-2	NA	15	CASSLEAIAPGELFF	TGTGCCAGCAGCTTAGAGGCAATAGCCCCCGGGGAGCTGTTTTTT
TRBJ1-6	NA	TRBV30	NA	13	CAWKEGGNSPLHF	TGTGCCTGGAAGGAGGGAGGGAATTCACCCCTCCACTTT
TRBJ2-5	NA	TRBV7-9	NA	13	CASSLSGSETQYF	TGTGCCAGCAGCCTTAGCGGTTCAGAGACCCAGTACTTC
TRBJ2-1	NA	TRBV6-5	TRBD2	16	CASSSPRTSGINEQFF	TGTGCCAGCAGTTCTCCCCGGACTAGCGGGATCAATGAGCAGTTCTTC
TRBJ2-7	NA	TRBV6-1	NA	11	CASSPQEEQYF	TGTGCCAGCAGCCCCCAGGAGGAGCAGTACTTC
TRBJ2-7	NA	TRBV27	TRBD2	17	CASINTGGAAAAYEQYF	TGTGCCAGCATTAATACGGGGGGGGCGGCGGCCGCCTACGAGCAGTACTTC